The clone carrying this T cell receptor beta chain has ten or more counts. As yet, its antigen is unknown. Prior to thyroid surgery, none of the patients had received any treatment. Germline assignment: CDR1 SQVTM and CDR2 ANQGSEA. V was pared by 1 base and J by 3 bases, with 21 bases between. The CDR3 covers 18 residues. This record belongs to a study of metastatic and nonmetastatic thyroid tumors. Study processing details: Construction of a distant-metastasis classifier for papillary thyroid cancer relied on CDR3 differences across clinicopathological groups. TCRdb re-clonotyped the PCR reads via MiXCR. These V and J calls are TCRdb output, not the study's own analysis. The repertoire consists of some 35,000 clones, with about 27% occurring once and the leading ten covering roughly 10%. Notes on the study in general: Benign nodules reportedly had significantly lower TCR beta diversity than malignant thyroid tumors in blood and tumor.

V is TRBV29-1 and J is TRBJ1-4, with D unresolved. The sample taken for sequencing was blood. The TCR sequence derives from a male donor with papillary thyroid cancer or a benign thyroid nodule (not recorded which). Some clones in this sample may be carry-over from other donors' samples. CDR3 loop: CSVEVRRHLRAPNEKLFF. The DNA for the CDR3 is TGCAGCGTTGAAGTCCGGCGACATCTCCGTGCCCCTAATGAAAAACTGTTTTTT.